The 14 T cell receptor beta chains below were found in one sample sequenced in a study of cytomegalovirus exposure and HLA in healthy donors. The repertoire was sequenced with immunoSEQ multiplex PCR; TCRdb's copy has only in-frame clones and lacks some. The sample comprises about 240,000 clones, around 86% of which are singletons, and around 1.2% rests with the top ten. Material for sequencing was PBMCs. All receptors come from a woman aged 25 to 39 in good health and CMV-seropositive.

The chain combines TRBV5-6 with TRBJ1-1; possibly TRBD1 for D (5 bases). Germline V gene lookup returns CDR1 SGHDT and CDR2 YYEEEE. The CDR3 runs to 12 residues. V was pared by 4 bases and J by 11 bases, with 15 bases between. The CDR3 is CASSLQGLPAFF. The CDR3 nucleotides read TGTGCCAGCAGCCTCCAGGGCCTTCCCGCTTTCTTT.

This clone was found once. V usage is TRBV2 and J usage is TRBJ2-7; 12 nucleotides agree with TRBD1. V was pared by 11 bases and J by 6 bases, with 11 bases of the junction left unmatched. Germline lookup yields CDR1 SNHLY and CDR2 FYNNEI. CDR3 length: 14 residues. CDR3 amino acids: CAGKGDRGPAEQYF. CDR3 DNA: TGTGCCGGCAAGGGGGACAGGGGGCCCGCCGAGCAGTACTTC.

This chain connects TRBV9 to TRBJ1-4; no definite D call. The V gene lost 0 bases and the J gene lost 7 bases, with 10 bases spanning the gap. CDR1 is SGDLS, CDR2 YYNGEE, per germline. The CDR3 has 14 residues. CDR3 residues: CASSVGNPGEKLFF. The CDR3 DNA follows: TGTGCCAGCAGCGTAGGGAATCCGGGTGAAAAACTGTTTTTT.

The chain combines TRBV5-4 with TRBJ1-2, with 7 bases that match TRBD1. Trimming removed 4 bases from V and 1 base from J; junction bases left unmatched: 4. The germline gives CDR1 SGHNT, CDR2 YYREEE (reference sequence). The CDR3 is 14 residues long. CDR3 sequence reads: CASSPDRSNYGYTF. The CDR3 DNA reads as TGTGCCAGCAGCCCGGACAGGAGTAACTATGGCTACACCTTC. Based on the CDR3 plus reference TRBV5-4 and TRBJ1-2, the full variable domain is ETGVTQSPTHLIKTRGQQVTLRCSSQSGHNTVSWYQQALGQGPQFIFQYYREEENGRGNFPPRFSGLQFPNYSSELNVNALELDDSALYLCASSPDRSNYGYTFGSGTRLTVV.

The chain uses TRBV14 and TRBJ2-5, with 9 bases identical to TRBD2. The CDR3 is 16 residues long. The V segment lost 3 bases and the J segment 5 bases; nucleotides outside the gene matches: 10. From germline, CDR1 is SGHDN and CDR2 FVKESK. The CDR3 sequence: CASSQIQAGGGETQYF. The CDR3 DNA is TGTGCCAGCAGCCAGATTCAAGCGGGAGGTGGGGAGACCCAGTACTTC.

The chain recombines TRBV5-1 with TRBJ1-4, with 10 positions matching TRBD1. J was trimmed by 0 bases and V by 4 bases; bases with no gene match: 0. The CDR3 covers 15 residues. Germline values: CDR1 SGHRS, CDR2 YFSETQ. The CDR3 is CASSGTGATNEKLFF. The CDR3, as DNA: TGCGCCAGCAGCGGGACAGGGGCAACTAATGAAAAACTGTTTTTT.

This clone appeared once. The chain combines TRBV28 with TRBJ1-1; TRBD1 matches at 7 bases. The germline CDR1 and CDR2 sequences are MDHEN and SYDVKM. The CDR3 extends over 15 amino acids. Germline trimming cut 4 bases from V and 5 bases from J; bases unmatched to any gene: 10. CDR3 nucleotide sequence: TGTGCCAGCAGTTACACAGGGGTCTCGTCGACTGAAGCTTTCTTT. It codes for CASSYTGVSSTEAFF.

V is TRBV2 and J is TRBJ2-2, with 10 bases that match TRBD1. Trimming took 2 bases from V and 7 from J; bases not matched to a gene: 7. In germline, CDR1 is SNHLY, CDR2 FYNNEI. This CDR3 region has 16 residues. The CDR3 DNA reads TGTGCCAGCAGTGAAAGACAGGGGGCGTTCATCGGGGAGCTGTTTTTT. Translating it yields CASSERQGAFIGELFF.

The CDR3 DNA is TGTGCCACCAGCAGAGACTGGCGGGAAAACGGCTACACCTTC. This gives the protein CATSRDWRENGYTF. This sequence joins TRBV15 and TRBJ1-2; D call uncertain. V was cut by 0 bases and J by 8 bases, with 13 bases left in between. This CDR3 comprises 14 residues. CDR1 is LNHNV, CDR2 YYDKDF, per germline (reference sequence).

The rearrangement joins TRBV11-2 to TRBJ2-1, with D tentatively TRBD2 (6 bases). The V gene's germline CDR1 is SGHAT and CDR2 FQNNGV. This CDR3 spans 14 amino acids. Trimming took off 5 bases at V and 5 bases at J, with 13 bases between the two ends. CDR3 loop: CASSARDFDNEQFF. CDR3 nucleotide sequence: TGTGCCAGCAGCGCCCGGGACTTTGACAATGAGCAGTTCTTC.

This clone was seen once. This chain joins TRBV27 and TRBJ2-2, with D hard to call. Between the trimmed V and J ends, which lost 6 bases and 4 bases, there was a span of 6 bases. CDR1 is MNHEY, CDR2 SMNVEV, per germline (reference sequence). The CDR3 spans 12 residues. CDR3 protein: CASSQATGELFF. The CDR3 DNA reads TGTGCCAGCAGCCAGGCCACCGGGGAGCTGTTTTTT.

The CDR3 sequence is CASSFGTVLEQYF. The CDR3 bases are TGTGCCAGCAGCTTTGGGACAGTTTTAGAGCAGTACTTC. The J gene is TRBJ2-7, the V gene TRBV5-6, with TRBD1 matching over 7 bases. The CDR3 spans 13 residues. Trimming at V came to 2 bases and at J to 7 bases, leaving 6 bases not matched to a gene. Looked up from germline, CDR1 is SGHDT and CDR2 is YYEEEE.

The chain couples TRBV5-4 to TRBJ1-4, with 7 positions matching TRBD1. V dropped 4 bases and J dropped 8; count of bases not matched to a gene: 5. Per germline, CDR1 SGHNT and CDR2 YYREEE (reference sequence). The CDR3 totals 13 residues. CDR3 residues: CASSTQGYEKLFF. Here the CDR3 DNA reads TGTGCCAGCAGCACACAGGGGTACGAAAAACTGTTTTTT.

V gene TRBV25-1 combines with J gene TRBJ2-1, with 7 positions matching TRBD2. Germline-derived CDR1 and CDR2 are MGHDK and SYGVNS. After removal of 7 bases from V and 0 bases from J, the junction contained 9 bases not matched to a gene. CDR3 length: 16 amino acids. CDR3 sequence: CASTRLAASSYNEQFF. In DNA, the CDR3 is TGTGCCAGCACCCGGCTAGCGGCTAGCTCCTACAATGAGCAGTTCTTC.